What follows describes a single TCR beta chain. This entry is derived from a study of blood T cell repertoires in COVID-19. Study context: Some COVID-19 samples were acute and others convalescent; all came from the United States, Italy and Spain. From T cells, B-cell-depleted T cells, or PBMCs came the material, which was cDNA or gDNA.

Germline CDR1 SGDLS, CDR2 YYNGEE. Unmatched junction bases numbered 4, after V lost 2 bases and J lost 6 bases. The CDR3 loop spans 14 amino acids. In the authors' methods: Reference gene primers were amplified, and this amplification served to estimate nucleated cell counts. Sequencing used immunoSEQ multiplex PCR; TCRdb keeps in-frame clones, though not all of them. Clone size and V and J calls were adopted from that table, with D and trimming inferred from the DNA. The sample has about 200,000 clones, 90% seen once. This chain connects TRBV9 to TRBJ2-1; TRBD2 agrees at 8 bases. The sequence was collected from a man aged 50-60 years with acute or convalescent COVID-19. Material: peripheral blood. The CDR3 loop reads CASSVGGGINEQFF. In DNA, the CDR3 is TGTGCCAGCAGCGTGGGCGGGGGGATCAATGAGCAGTTCTTC.